These T cell receptor beta chains were read from a single sample in a study of beta chain features in type 1 diabetes. Sequencing was performed with immunoSEQ multiplex PCR; in TCRdb, only in-frame clones are kept and a portion is missing. The sample lists about 620,000 clones, around 16% occurring once. Sequencing input: naive CD4+ T cells from blood. The receptor source for this set is a man younger than 35 in good health. The CDR3 runs from the conserved cysteine through the conserved F or W. The order of the fields is V gene, CDR3 protein.

TRBV6-5,CASSYSIYGGLNGYTF
TRBV5-4,CASSLGPFSGGFSYEQYF
TRBV5-1,CASSKAENYGYTF
TRBV5-1,CASSPSGGSYEQYF
TRBV7-2,CASSLVSGSKAAYEQYF
TRBV7-9,CASSTRTGINYGYTF
TRBV28,CASSLDVTGTDTQYF
TRBV2,CASSESWTVTSYNEQFF
TRBV7-2,CASSQLAFSTDTQYF
TRBV7-3,CASSRSSGQFYEQYF
TRBV5-1,CASSLGYQVSYEQYF
TRBV6-5,CASSPRQGNYGYTF
TRBV7-9,CASSFRQGRDTQYF
TRBV7-2,CASSTLGQGHQPQHF
TRBV5-6,CASSSAEGYNEQFF
TRBV5-1,CASSLAAGKGETQYF
TRBV29-1,CSAGSPSYEQYF
TRBV4-2,CASTIGTASYEQYF
TRBV7-2,CASSSGQGQETQYF
TRBV18,CASSPPRRSNYGYTF
TRBV11-2,CASSLGGGNEQFF
TRBV19,CASRVGGSGGFGELFF
TRBV9,CASSVAGSTPYEQYF
TRBV6-1,CASSDPGLAGDADTQYF
TRBV11-3,CASSRTRDRIPSQNTGELFF
TRBV28,CASSLGLASLVEQFF
TRBV20-1,CSAPGPYGYTF
TRBV28,CASSGTGGAPYEQYF
TRBV21-1,CASSNGCYNEQFF
TRBV28,CASRPMTWGAGNEQYF
TRBV2,CASSDPWTRRFSQPQHF
TRBV5-4,CASSLTSGSYEQYF
TRBV5-1,CASSLPTLGGELFF
TRBV10-3,CAISGESGTTYQETQYF
TRBV11-2,CASSLGRRNGLQFF
TRBV11-2,CASSLGQTNTGELFF
TRBV5-1,CASSQQTGFPWGEQFF
TRBV28,CASRHRAKYGYTF
TRBV7-9,CASRPPGGGLNEQFF
TRBV4-3,CASSQVGLRRGEGLRDTQYF
TRBV7-9,CASSLMGGSNQPQHF